The clone carrying this TCR beta chain was found many times. Antigen unknown. This entry is derived from a study of metastatic and nonmetastatic thyroid tumors. The overall study: Samples came from malignant and benign thyroid patients, and repertoires were compared across blood and tumor or nodule tissue. Study-level points and caveats: Reported TCR beta diversity, measured in blood and tumor, was significantly higher for malignant thyroid tumors than for benign nodules.

Original methodology: Across clinicopathological groups, CDR3 differences served as the basis for building a distant-metastasis classifier for papillary thyroid cancer. Via MiXCR, TCRdb re-called the PCR reads. Clone size and V and J calls follow TCRdb, not the original study. Found here are fewer than 8,500 clones, approximately 40% of them singletons; the top ten hold roughly 21%. The germline V gene has CDR1 MNHEY and CDR2 SVGEGT. The CDR3 has 15 residues. V dropped 6 bases and J dropped 3; count of bases not matched to a gene: 6. Until they underwent thyroid surgery, no patient had received any treatment.

Sequenced material: tumor tissue. This sequence originates from a female donor with papillary thyroid cancer or a benign thyroid nodule (not recorded which). Some clones in this sample may be carry-over from other donors' samples. The rearrangement links TRBV6-2 or TRBV6-3 to TRBJ1-4; 8 nucleotides agree with TRBD1. The CDR3 sequence: CASSPSGGANEKLFF. The CDR3 DNA reads as TGTGCCAGCAGCCCATCAGGGGGCGCTAATGAAAAACTGTTTTTT.